These T cell receptor beta chains were read from a single sample in a study of blood T cell repertoires in COVID-19. Repertoires were generated with immunoSEQ multiplex PCR, while TCRdb's copy carries only in-frame clones and drops some. The repertoire holds 250,000 to 400,000 clones, with around 84% as singletons. The sample comprised PBMCs or T cells enriched from blood (not recorded which). Receptors were obtained from a young woman who had been exposed to COVID-19. Each CDR3 is given with its conserved first and last residue. The order of the fields is J gene, clone size, V gene, D gene, CDR3 DNA, CDR3 protein. A D gene is named only where the DNA matches it firmly. Some rows have no size entry. The others give once, few or many, or a class for an expanded clone.

TRBJ1-2,NA,TRBV19,NA,TGTGCCAGTAGTATCCAACAGAACTATGGCTACACCTTC,CASSIQQNYGYTF
TRBJ2-1,NA,TRBV30,NA,TGTGCCTGGAGTGCCAGGGCGCTCAATGAGCAGTTCTTC,CAWSARALNEQFF
TRBJ1-5,NA,TRBV5-1,TRBD1,TGCGCCAGCAGGGGTGGGACAGACAACAATCAGCCCCAGCATTTT,CASRGGTDNNQPQHF
TRBJ2-5,NA,TRBV5-1,NA,TGCGCCAGCAGCTTGTACAGGGGGGGAGAGACCCAGTACTTC,CASSLYRGGETQYF
TRBJ1-2,once,TRBV14,TRBD1,TGTGCCAGCAGCCTGATGACATTACAGGGGGCCCATGGCTACACCTTC,CASSLMTLQGAHGYTF
TRBJ2-7,few,TRBV6-5,TRBD2,TGTGCCAGCGGGAGAGTGGCGGGGGGGGCCTACGAGCAGTACTTC,CASGRVAGGAYEQYF
TRBJ1-2,NA,TRBV7-3,TRBD1,TGTGCCAGCACTGAAATCCCCGGGACAGGCTATGGCTACACCTTC,CASTEIPGTGYGYTF
TRBJ1-2,NA,TRBV19,NA,TGTGCCACCTACGACTTCCTTTTTGGTGGCTACACCTTC,CATYDFLFGGYTF
TRBJ1-1,few,TRBV19,NA,TGTGCCAGTAGTTTCAAACAGGGTTTCACTGAAGCTTTCTTT,CASSFKQGFTEAFF
TRBJ1-1,NA,TRBV19,NA,TGTGCCAGTAGCCGTGGTACGGGAGCAATGCATGCTTTCTTT,CASSRGTGAMHAFF
TRBJ2-3,NA,TRBV10-2,NA,TGCGCCAGCAGAGAGTTGTGGGGCTCGGATACGCAGTATTTT,CASRELWGSDTQYF
TRBJ2-5,NA,TRBV10-2,TRBD2,TGCGCCAGCAGTGGCCGGACTAGCGGGGGGGTTAAGACCCAGTACTTC,CASSGRTSGGVKTQYF
TRBJ2-5,NA,TRBV11-2,NA,TGTGCCAGCAGCTTAGATCGGGATCCTTTAGGGGAGACCCAGTACTTC,CASSLDRDPLGETQYF
TRBJ1-5,NA,TRBV2,TRBD1,TGTGCCAGCAGTCTTCAGGGGGCGCGGACATATAGCAATCAGCCCCAGCATTTT,CASSLQGARTYSNQPQHF
TRBJ2-7,NA,TRBV28,TRBD2,TGTGCCAGCAGTTCCGTAGGGACTAGCGGGGCTGAGCAGTACTTC,CASSSVGTSGAEQYF
TRBJ2-7,NA,TRBV28,NA,TGTGCCAGCAGTCCTGCGGGACTCAACTACGAGCAGTACTTC,CASSPAGLNYEQYF
TRBJ2-6,NA,TRBV19,TRBD1,TGTGCCAGCGGGACAGTAAGCTCTGGGGCCAACGTCCTGACTTTC,CASGTVSSGANVLTF
TRBJ1-6,NA,TRBV30,TRBD1,TGTGCCTGGAGCTTAGGGACAGTTAATTCACCCCTCCACTTT,CAWSLGTVNSPLHF
TRBJ2-7,NA,TRBV14,TRBD2,TGTGCCAGCAGCCTAAAAACGGGGCTAGCGGGGAGCTCCTACGAGCAGTACTTC,CASSLKTGLAGSSYEQYF
TRBJ1-6,NA,TRBV3-1/TRBV3-2,NA,TGTGCCAGCAGCCAAGTTCCCAGCTCCTATAATTCACCCCTCCACTTT,CASSQVPSSYNSPLHF
TRBJ2-1,NA,TRBV5-4,TRBD2,TGTGCCAGCAGCTTGGCTAGCGGGGGCTCATATAAGCAGTTCTTC,CASSLASGGSYKQFF
TRBJ1-1,NA,TRBV6-6,NA,TGTGCCAGCAGTCAGACACAAATGAACACTGAAGCTTTCTTT,CASSQTQMNTEAFF
TRBJ1-3,NA,TRBV20-1,TRBD1,TGCAGTGCTAGTCTACAGGGGGCGCGAGGAAACACCATATATTTT,CSASLQGARGNTIYF
TRBJ1-2,few,TRBV18,TRBD1,TGTGCCAGCTCACCTAAGGGTGGAGCCGAGGACAGGGGCTATGGCTACACCTTC,CASSPKGGAEDRGYGYTF
TRBJ1-2,NA,TRBV24-1,NA,TGTGCCACCAGTGATTCACTCCGTGGCTACACCTTC,CATSDSLRGYTF
TRBJ2-7,medium-sized,TRBV28,NA,TGTGCCAGCATTCCCGGGGGACCCTCCTACGAGCAGTACTTC,CASIPGGPSYEQYF
TRBJ2-7,NA,TRBV28,NA,TGTGCCAGCAGTTATTTTCTTCCTTCTTACGAGCAGTACTTC,CASSYFLPSYEQYF